This T cell receptor beta chain was recovered during a study of T cell responses to AZD1222 COVID-19 vaccine. Study outcomes and limitations: The breadth and depth of Spike-specific TCRs increased once two AZD1222 doses had been given. Researchers took repertoire samples only after the peak T cell response had come. White British ancestry dominated among donors, who included more females, and clonal diversity was possibly underestimated.

CDR3 length: 15 amino acids. Trimming removed 0 bases at V and 5 bases at J, with 14 bases between. Germline V lookup: CDR1 SGHRS, CDR2 YFSETQ. Worth noting for this clone: What it binds is not known.

TCRdb keeps only in-frame clones here, not all; method: immunoSEQ multiplex PCR. The sample yields about 77,000 clones, 92% seen once. The source is an adult who received the AZD1222 COVID-19 vaccine. The chain combines TRBV5-1 with TRBJ1-1, with a weak D call TRBD1 (6 bases). The sequencing here drew on peripheral blood, taken 28 days after the second AZD1222 dose. CDR3 in DNA: TGCGCCAGCAGCTTGGATGTGGGAGGGGGGACTGAAGCTTTCTTT. It yields the protein CASSLDVGGGTEAFF.